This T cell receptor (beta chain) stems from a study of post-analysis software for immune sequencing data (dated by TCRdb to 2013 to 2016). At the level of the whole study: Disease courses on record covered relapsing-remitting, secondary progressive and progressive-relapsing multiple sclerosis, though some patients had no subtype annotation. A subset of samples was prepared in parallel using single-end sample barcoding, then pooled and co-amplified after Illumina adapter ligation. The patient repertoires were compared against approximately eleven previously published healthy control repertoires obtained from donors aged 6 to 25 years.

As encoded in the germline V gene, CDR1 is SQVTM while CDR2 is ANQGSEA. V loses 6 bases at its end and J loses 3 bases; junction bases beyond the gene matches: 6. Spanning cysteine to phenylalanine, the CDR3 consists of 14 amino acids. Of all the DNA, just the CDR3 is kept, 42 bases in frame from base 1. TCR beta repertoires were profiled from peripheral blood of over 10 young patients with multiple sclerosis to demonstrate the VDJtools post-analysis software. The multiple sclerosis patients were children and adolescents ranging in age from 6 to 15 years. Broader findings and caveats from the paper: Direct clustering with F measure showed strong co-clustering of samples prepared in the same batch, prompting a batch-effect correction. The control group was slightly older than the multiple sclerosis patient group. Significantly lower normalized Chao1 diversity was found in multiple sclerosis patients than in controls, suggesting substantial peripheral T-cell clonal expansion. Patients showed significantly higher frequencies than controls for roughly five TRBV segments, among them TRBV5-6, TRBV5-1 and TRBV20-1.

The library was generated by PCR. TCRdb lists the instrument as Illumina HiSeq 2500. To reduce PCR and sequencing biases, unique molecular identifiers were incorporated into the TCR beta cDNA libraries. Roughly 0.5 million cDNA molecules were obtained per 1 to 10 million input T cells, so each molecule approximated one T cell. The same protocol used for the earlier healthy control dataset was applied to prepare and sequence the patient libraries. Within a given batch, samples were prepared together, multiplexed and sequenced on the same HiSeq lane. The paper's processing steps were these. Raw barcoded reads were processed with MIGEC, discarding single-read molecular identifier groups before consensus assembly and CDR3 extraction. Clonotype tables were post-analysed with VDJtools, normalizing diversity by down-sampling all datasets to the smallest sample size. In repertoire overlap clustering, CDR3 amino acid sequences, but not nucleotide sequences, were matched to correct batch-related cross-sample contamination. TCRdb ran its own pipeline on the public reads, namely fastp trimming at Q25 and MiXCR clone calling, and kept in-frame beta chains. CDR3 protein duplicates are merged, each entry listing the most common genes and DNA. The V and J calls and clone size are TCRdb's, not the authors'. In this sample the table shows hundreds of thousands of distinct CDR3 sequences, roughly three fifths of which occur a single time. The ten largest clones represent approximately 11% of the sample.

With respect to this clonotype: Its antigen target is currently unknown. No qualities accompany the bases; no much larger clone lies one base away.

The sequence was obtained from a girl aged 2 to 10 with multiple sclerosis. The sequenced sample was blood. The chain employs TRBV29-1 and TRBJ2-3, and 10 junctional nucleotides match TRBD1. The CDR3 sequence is CSVRGQGLTDTQYF. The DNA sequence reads TGCAGCGTCCGGGGACAGGGGTTGACAGATACGCAGTATTTT.